These 10 T cell receptor beta chains came from one sample sequenced in a study of T cells in Graves' hyperthyroidism and ophthalmopathy. RNA transcripts gave rise to amplified TCR beta CDR3 regions. The TCR CDR3 first-round RT-PCR relied on the HTBI primer set. TCRdb re-analysed the multiplex PCR reads in MiXCR, keeping a single row per CDR3 protein. Seen here are roughly 630,000 distinct CDR3 sequences, about 15% observed once, and the top ten hold 7.3%. Sequencing was done on a sample of blood. Receptors originate from a woman younger than 45 with Graves' hyperthyroidism.

This clonotype showed up many times. CDR3 in DNA: TGTGCCAGCAGTTACGCAGGGGACGAGCAGTACTTC. The encoded protein is CASSYAGDEQYF. The rearrangement joins TRBV6-5 to TRBJ2-7, with a possible D match to TRBD1 (6 bases). Germline CDR1 reads MNHEY; CDR2 reads SVGAGI. This CDR3 has 12 residues. Trimming cost V 2 bases and J 5 bases, with 7 bases left between them.

This clonotype was seen many times. V is TRBV20-1 and J is TRBJ2-7; possible D gene TRBD2, 6 bases. Germline CDR1 DFQATT, CDR2 SNEGSKA (reference sequence). V was shortened by 3 bases and J by 1 base, with 13 bases between the two germline ends. The CDR3 totals 14 residues. The CDR3 region is CSASRASDSYEQYF. The CDR3 region has the DNA TGCAGTGCTAGTAGGGCTAGCGATTCCTACGAGCAGTACTTC.

A remark on this clonotype: A read error is possible here, since a much larger clone lies one base away. The gene calls are TRBV28 and TRBJ1-2; D is unclear. Looked up from germline, CDR1 is MDHEN and CDR2 is SYDVKM. Trimming took 6 bases from V and 8 from J, leaving 22 bases between them. CDR3 length: 15 residues. The CDR3 spells CASRYTGLLYGGYTF. CDR3 DNA: TGTGCCAGCAGATATACGGGATTACTCTATGGAGGCTACACCTTC.

The sample holds many counts of this clonotype. V is TRBV5-6 and J is TRBJ1-5; no reliable D call. This CDR3 region has 13 residues. With 3 bases removed from V and 4 bases from J, the gap between germline ends came to 8 bases. In germline, CDR1 is SGHDT, CDR2 YYEEEE. CDR3 nucleotide sequence: TGTGCCAGCAGCTCTCTAGGGAATCAGCCCCAGCATTTT. Its translation is CASSSLGNQPQHF.

This clonotype was picked up many times. The chain uses TRBV6-2 or TRBV6-3 and TRBJ2-7; 7 bases agree with TRBD1. Germline lookup yields CDR1 MNHEY and CDR2 SVGEGT. The junction had 13 bases not matched to a gene; V was cut back by 2 bases and J by 3 bases. CDR3 length: 17 residues. The CDR3 nucleotides are TGTGCCAGCAGTTACGGCAGAGTGGGACAGCAATTCTACGAGCAGTACTTC. Its protein is CASSYGRVGQQFYEQYF.

This clonotype was detected many times. The rearrangement uses TRBV30 and TRBJ1-5; D ambiguous. Germline loops: CDR1 GTSNPN, CDR2 SVGIG (reference sequence). CDR3 length: 14 residues. The V end lost 0 bases, the J end lost 1 base, and 7 bases lay between the germline ends. The CDR3 loop reads CAWSVLRSNQPQHF. For the CDR3, the DNA is TGTGCCTGGAGTGTACTACGGAGCAATCAGCCCCAGCATTTT.

Ten or more counts support this clonotype. V is TRBV14 and J is TRBJ2-1; the D call may be TRBD1 or TRBD2 (5 bases each). CDR1 SGHDN and CDR2 FVKESK come from the germline V gene. The length of the CDR3 is 15 residues. The V gene lost 2 bases and the J gene lost 7 bases, with 15 bases spanning the gap. For the CDR3, the DNA is TGTGCCAGCAGCCAATGGCCGGGACCTCCGAATGAGCAGTTCTTC. This encodes CASSQWPGPPNEQFF.

This chain joins TRBV3-2 and TRBJ1-1. TRBV3-2 is a listed pseudogene. The length of the CDR3 is 14 residues. CDR3 DNA: TGTGCCAGCAGCCAAGGGGATGGGCCGGCTGAAGCTTTCTTT. It is translated as CASSQGDGPAEAFF.

In its sample, this clonotype was seen many times. The genes are TRBV3-1 and TRBJ2-1; no clear D. The CDR3 runs to 12 residues. V was trimmed by 7 bases and J by 8 bases, leaving 12 bases between them. Germline V lookup: CDR1 LGHDT, CDR2 YNNKEL (reference sequence). The CDR3 nucleotides read TGTGCCAGCACCTCCGGATGGCATGAGCAGTTCTTC. This encodes CASTSGWHEQFF.

This clonotype was seen a handful of times. This chain uses TRBV7-9 with TRBJ2-2; perhaps TRBD2 as D (6 bases). This CDR3 is 14 amino acids long. The germline V and J ends were trimmed by 5 bases and 6 bases, with 13 bases remaining between them. The V gene's germline CDR1 is SEHNR and CDR2 FQNEAQ (reference sequence). Here the CDR3 reads CASSGRQGSGELFF. Here the CDR3 DNA reads TGTGCCAGCAGCGGGAGGCAGGGCTCCGGGGAGCTGTTTTTT.